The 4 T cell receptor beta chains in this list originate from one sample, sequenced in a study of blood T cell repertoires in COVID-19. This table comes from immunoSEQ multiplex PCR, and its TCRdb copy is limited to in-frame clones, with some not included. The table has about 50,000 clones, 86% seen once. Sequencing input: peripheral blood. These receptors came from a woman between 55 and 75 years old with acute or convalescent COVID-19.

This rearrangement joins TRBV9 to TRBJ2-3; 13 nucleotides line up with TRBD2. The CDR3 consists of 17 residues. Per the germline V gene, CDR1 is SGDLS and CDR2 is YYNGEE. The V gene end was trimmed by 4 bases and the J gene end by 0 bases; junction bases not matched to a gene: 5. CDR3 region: CASSSPGLAGSTDTQYF. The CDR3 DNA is TGTGCCAGCAGCTCACCGGGACTAGCGGGGAGCACAGATACGCAGTATTTT.

The CDR3 is CASSLDRAGEAFF. As DNA, the CDR3 is TGCGCCAGCAGCTTGGACAGGGCTGGTGAAGCTTTCTTT. V gene TRBV5-1 combines with J gene TRBJ1-1; the D gene is possibly TRBD1 (6 bases). Per germline, CDR1 SGHRS and CDR2 YFSETQ. Trimming removed 0 bases from V and 7 bases from J, with 10 bases in between. This CDR3 is built from 13 residues.

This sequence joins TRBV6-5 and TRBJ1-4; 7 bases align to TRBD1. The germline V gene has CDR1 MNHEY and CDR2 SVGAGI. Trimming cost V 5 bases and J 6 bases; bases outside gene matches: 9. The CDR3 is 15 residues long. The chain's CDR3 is CASSLAGTDYEKLFF. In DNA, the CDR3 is TGTGCCAGCAGTCTCGCTGGGACAGATTATGAAAAACTGTTTTTT.

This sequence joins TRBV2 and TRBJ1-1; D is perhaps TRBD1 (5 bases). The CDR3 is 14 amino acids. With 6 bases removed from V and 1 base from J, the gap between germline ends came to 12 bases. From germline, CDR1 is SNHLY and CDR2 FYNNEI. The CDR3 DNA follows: TGTGCCAGCAGAACCAACGGGGGGAACACTGAAGCTTTCTTT. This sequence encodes CASRTNGGNTEAFF.